The rows below give T cell receptor beta chains drawn from one sample of a study of blood T cell repertoires in COVID-19. Sequenced by immunoSEQ multiplex PCR; TCRdb stores in-frame clones only, minus some. The data show 190,000 or so clones, around 85% seen once. The source material was PBMCs or T cells enriched from blood (not recorded which). The receptors come from a man in his forties who had recovered from COVID-19. Each CDR3 is given with its conserved first and last residue. D genes are given only for firm matches. The size field is filled for only some rows; it gives once, few, many or a size class.

j_gene | d_gene | v_gene | abundance | CDR3aa | CDR3nt
TRBJ1-6 | . | TRBV5-4 | . | CASSFPGAIPLHF | TGTGCCAGCAGCTTCCCAGGGGCAATCCCCCTCCACTTT
TRBJ1-2 | . | TRBV3-1/TRBV3-2 | . | CASSLDRQFYGYTF | TGTGCCAGCAGCCTCGACAGACAATTCTATGGCTACACCTTC
TRBJ1-6 | . | TRBV27 | . | CASSLYRAGGSPLHF | TGTGCCAGCAGTTTATATAGGGCGGGTGGTTCACCCCTCCACTTT
TRBJ1-2 | TRBD1 | TRBV6-5 | few | CASSYSRTGARGYTF | TGTGCCAGCAGTTACTCGCGGACAGGGGCTAGAGGCTACACCTTC
TRBJ2-2 | . | TRBV7-2 | . | CASTNRGQNTGELFF | TGTGCCAGCACAAACCGTGGGCAGAACACCGGGGAGCTGTTTTTT
TRBJ1-1 | TRBD1 | TRBV29-1 | few | CSVEDRGTEAFF | TGCAGCGTGGAAGACAGGGGGACTGAAGCTTTCTTT
TRBJ1-2 | TRBD1 | TRBV29-1 | . | CSVRTGVNYGYTF | TGCAGCGTTAGGACAGGGGTCAACTATGGCTACACCTTC
TRBJ2-7 | TRBD1 | TRBV7-6 | . | CASSPQGINSYEQYF | TGTGCCAGCAGCCCACAGGGGATCAACTCCTACGAGCAGTACTTC
TRBJ1-6 | TRBD1 | TRBV6-5 | few | CASSQDRVGSPLHF | TGTGCCAGCAGCCAAGACAGGGTAGGGTCACCCCTCCACTTT
TRBJ2-1 | TRBD2 | TRBV2 | . | CASRRREGGNEQFF | TGTGCCAGCAGGAGGAGGGAGGGCGGGAATGAGCAGTTCTTC
TRBJ1-1 | . | TRBV3-1/TRBV3-2 | . | CASSRPGHHTEAFF | TGTGCCAGCAGCAGGCCGGGACACCATACTGAAGCTTTCTTT
TRBJ1-2 | . | TRBV6-2/TRBV6-3 | . | CASSYIKGLLNYGYTF | TGTGCCAGCAGTTACATAAAGGGGCTCCTTAACTATGGCTACACCTTC
TRBJ2-2 | TRBD2 | TRBV14 | . | CASSQEWREATGELFF | TGTGCCAGCAGCCAAGAGTGGCGGGAGGCGACCGGGGAGCTGTTTTTT
TRBJ2-7 | TRBD1 | TRBV18 | . | CASSPTSDRGNEQYF | TGTGCCAGCTCTCCTACTTCGGACAGGGGGAACGAGCAGTACTTC
TRBJ1-4 | . | TRBV7-9 | . | CASSSKSTNEKLFF | TGTGCCAGCAGCTCTAAATCAACTAATGAAAAACTGTTTTTT
TRBJ2-5 | . | TRBV3-1/TRBV3-2 | . | CASSQVERRQETQYF | TGTGCCAGCAGCCAAGTGGAGCGGAGGCAAGAGACCCAGTACTTC
TRBJ1-2 | . | TRBV11-2 | . | CASSLGQIYGYTF | TGTGCCAGCAGCTTAGGCCAGATCTATGGCTACACCTTC
TRBJ2-7 | . | TRBV7-2 | . | CASSSTPTYEQYF | TGTGCCAGCAGCTCGACACCAACCTACGAGCAGTACTTC
TRBJ2-7 | . | TRBV6-5 | few | CASSLPGGFEQYF | TGTGCCAGCAGCCTCCCCGGCGGATTCGAGCAGTACTTC
TRBJ2-7 | . | TRBV5-6 | . | CASAGLPGREQYF | TGTGCCAGCGCCGGTCTCCCGGGTCGCGAGCAGTACTTC
TRBJ2-7 | TRBD1 | TRBV6-5 | once | CASSHDRGTYEQYF | TGTGCCAGCAGTCATGACAGGGGGACCTACGAGCAGTACTTC
TRBJ1-1 | . | TRBV7-9 | . | CASSLVSGEGTEAFF | TGTGCCAGCAGCTTAGTTTCTGGGGAGGGCACTGAAGCTTTCTTT
TRBJ2-5 | TRBD1 | TRBV25-1 | once | CASSELIRTGGLQETQYF | TGTGCCAGCAGTGAGCTAATCCGCACAGGGGGGCTACAAGAGACCCAGTACTTC
TRBJ1-1 | . | TRBV28 | . | CASSSGGANTEAFF | TGTGCCAGCAGTTCCGGTGGAGCGAACACTGAAGCTTTCTTT
TRBJ2-7 | . | TRBV5-1 | . | CASSLRPRAGKNYEQYF | TGCGCCAGCAGCTTGCGTCCCAGGGCAGGGAAAAACTACGAGCAGTACTTC
TRBJ2-5 | . | TRBV5-4 | . | CASSFGGQETQYF | TGTGCCAGCAGCTTCGGGGGCCAAGAGACCCAGTACTTC
TRBJ2-1 | TRBD2 | TRBV5-1 | . | CASSLVAGGGNEQFF | TGCGCCAGCAGCTTGGTAGCGGGAGGTGGGAATGAGCAGTTCTTC
TRBJ1-5 | . | TRBV5-4 | . | CASSLWGGDQPQHF | TGTGCCAGCAGCTTGTGGGGCGGGGATCAGCCCCAGCATTTT
TRBJ2-7 | TRBD1 | TRBV10-3 | once | CAIRDRDEQYF | TGTGCCATCAGGGACAGGGACGAGCAGTACTTC
TRBJ2-3 | . | TRBV2 | once | CASSRLRAGADTQYF | TGTGCCAGCAGTCGTCTGAGGGCCGGGGCAGATACGCAGTATTTT
TRBJ2-1 | TRBD1 | TRBV6-6 | . | CASSYQDRVLNEQFF | TGTGCCAGCAGTTACCAAGACAGGGTATTGAATGAGCAGTTCTTC
TRBJ2-1 | . | TRBV27 | . | CANRSWAGYNEQFF | TGTGCCAACAGGTCCTGGGCTGGCTACAATGAGCAGTTCTTC
TRBJ2-3 | . | TRBV7-9 | . | CASSLKFSSTDTQYF | TGTGCCAGCAGCTTAAAATTTAGCTCCACAGATACGCAGTATTTT
TRBJ2-5 | . | TRBV7-6 | . | CASSGGGGGQETQYF | TGTGCCAGCAGCGGGGGGGGAGGGGGCCAAGAGACCCAGTACTTC
TRBJ2-3 | TRBD1 | TRBV9 | . | CASSPQQGAVADTQYF | TGTGCCAGCAGCCCTCAACAGGGGGCGGTGGCAGATACGCAGTATTTT
TRBJ2-2 | TRBD2 | TRBV4-1 | . | CASSQAPRTSYPGELFF | TGCGCCAGCAGCCAAGCTCCTAGGACTAGTTATCCCGGGGAGCTGTTTTTT
TRBJ1-3 | . | TRBV13 | . | CASSADSFSGNTIYF | TGTGCCAGCAGCGCGGACAGCTTCTCTGGAAACACCATATATTTT